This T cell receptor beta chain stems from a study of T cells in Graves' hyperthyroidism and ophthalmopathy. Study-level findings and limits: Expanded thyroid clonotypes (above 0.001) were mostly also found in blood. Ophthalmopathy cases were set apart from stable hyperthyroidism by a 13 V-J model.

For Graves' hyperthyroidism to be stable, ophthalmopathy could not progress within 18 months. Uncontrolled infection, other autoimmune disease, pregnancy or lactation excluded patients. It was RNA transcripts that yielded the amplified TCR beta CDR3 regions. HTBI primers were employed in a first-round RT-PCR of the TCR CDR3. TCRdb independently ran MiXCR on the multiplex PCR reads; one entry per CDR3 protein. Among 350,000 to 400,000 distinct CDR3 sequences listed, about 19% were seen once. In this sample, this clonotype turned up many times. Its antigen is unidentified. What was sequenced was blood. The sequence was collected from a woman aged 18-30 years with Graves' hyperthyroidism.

CDR3 residues: CSAPGGRIGNQPQHF. CDR3 nucleotides: TGCAGTGCTCCAGGGGGCAGGATCGGCAATCAGCCCCAGCATTTT. The rearrangement links TRBV20-1 to TRBJ1-5; 8 nucleotides align to TRBD1. Looked up from germline, CDR1 is DFQATT and CDR2 is SNEGSKA (reference sequence). Trimming took 5 bases from V and 2 from J; bases not matched to a gene: 8. This CDR3 is 15 amino acids long.